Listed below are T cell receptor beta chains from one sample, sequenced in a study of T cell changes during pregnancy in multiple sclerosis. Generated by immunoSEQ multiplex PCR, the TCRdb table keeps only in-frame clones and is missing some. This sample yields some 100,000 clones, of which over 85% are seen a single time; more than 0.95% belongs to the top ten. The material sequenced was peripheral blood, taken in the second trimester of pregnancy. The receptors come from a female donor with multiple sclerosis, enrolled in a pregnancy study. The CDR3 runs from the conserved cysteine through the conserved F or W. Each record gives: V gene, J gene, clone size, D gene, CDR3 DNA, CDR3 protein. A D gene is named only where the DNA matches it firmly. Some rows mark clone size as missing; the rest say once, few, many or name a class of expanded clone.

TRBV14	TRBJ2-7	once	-	TGTGCCACCTCCCGGGAAGGGAGGGAGCAGTACTTC	CATSREGREQYF
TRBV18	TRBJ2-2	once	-	TGTGCCAGCTCACGCGGCGAGGGAAATGGGTCCGGGGAGCTGTTTTTT	CASSRGEGNGSGELFF
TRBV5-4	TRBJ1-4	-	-	TGTGCCAGCAGCCCCGGGTTGGCAACTAATGAAAAACTGTTTTTT	CASSPGLATNEKLFF
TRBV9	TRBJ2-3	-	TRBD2	TGTGCCAGCAGCCCAAGACTAGCGGGAGTTCAAGATACGCAGTATTTT	CASSPRLAGVQDTQYF
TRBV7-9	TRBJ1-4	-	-	TGTGCCAGCAGCTTTCTACCATCTACTACAACTAATGAAAAACTGTTTTTT	CASSFLPSTTTNEKLFF
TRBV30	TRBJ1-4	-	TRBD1	TGTGCCTGGAGACAAGAAGACAGGGCGCGACTGTTTTTT	CAWRQEDRARLFF
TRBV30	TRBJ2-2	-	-	TGTGCCTGGAGTGTACCGAGGGCACCCGTATACACCGGGGAGCTGTTTTTT	CAWSVPRAPVYTGELFF
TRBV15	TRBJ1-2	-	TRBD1	TGTGCCACCAGCAGAGATTTCGGACAGGGGGCTAAGGGCTACACCTTC	CATSRDFGQGAKGYTF
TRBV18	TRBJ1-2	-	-	TGTGCCAGCTCAAACCGAGAGGCCGGGGATGGCTACACCTTC	CASSNREAGDGYTF
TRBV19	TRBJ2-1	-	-	TGTGCCAGTAGTATCGTCGGGGTAGGTGAGCAGTTCTTC	CASSIVGVGEQFF
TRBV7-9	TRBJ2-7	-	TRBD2	TGTGCCAGCAGCTTAGAGGGGAGGGTTGGGCTCAGCGCGGAGCAGTACTTC	CASSLEGRVGLSAEQYF
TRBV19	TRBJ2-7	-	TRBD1	TGTGCCAGTAGTATACCGGGACAGGGGATCTACGAGCAGTACTTC	CASSIPGQGIYEQYF
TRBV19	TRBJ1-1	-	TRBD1	TGTGCCAGTAGTATAGCCGCCAGGGGGACACTGAACACTGAAGCTTTCTTT	CASSIAARGTLNTEAFF
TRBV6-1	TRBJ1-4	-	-	TGTGCCAGCAGTGATACGCGCATTACAGGGATGGAGTATGAAAAACTGTTTTTT	CASSDTRITGMEYEKLFF
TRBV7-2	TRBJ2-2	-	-	TGTGCCAGCAGCCCGGGACAGAACACCGGGGAGCTGTTTTTT	CASSPGQNTGELFF
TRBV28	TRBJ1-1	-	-	TGTGCCAGCAGTTTTATCCCTTCCGAAGCTTTCTTT	CASSFIPSEAFF
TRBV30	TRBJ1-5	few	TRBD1	TGTGCCTGGAGTGCGGGACAGGGTGATCAGCCCCAGCATTTT	CAWSAGQGDQPQHF
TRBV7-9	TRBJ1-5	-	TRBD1	TGTGCCAGCAGCCCGACCACCGCGCAGGGGGGTCAGCCCCAGCATTTT	CASSPTTAQGGQPQHF
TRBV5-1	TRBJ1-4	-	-	TGCGCCAGCAGCTTGGGGGTGTCGACAGACCCAACTAATGAAAAACTGTTTTTT	CASSLGVSTDPTNEKLFF
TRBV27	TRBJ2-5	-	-	TGTGCCAGCAGTTTATCACAGGGCCTACAAGAGACCCAGTACTTC	CASSLSQGLQETQYF
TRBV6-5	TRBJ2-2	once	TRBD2	TGTGCCAGCAGTCCTAGCGGGAGCCCCACCGGGGAGCTGTTTTTT	CASSPSGSPTGELFF
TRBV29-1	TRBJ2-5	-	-	TGCAGCGCCCAAGGCAGGGAGGTGAAGACCCAGTACTTC	CSAQGREVKTQYF
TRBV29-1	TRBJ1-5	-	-	TGCAGCGTTGCACAGGGTGTGGGGGATCAGCCCCAGCATTTT	CSVAQGVGDQPQHF
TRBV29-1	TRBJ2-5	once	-	TGCAGCGGGGGACATACCCAAGAGACCCAGTACTTC	CSGGHTQETQYF
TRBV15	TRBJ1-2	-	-	TGTGCCACCAGCGGTCGAGGGTGTGGAAAGACCTATGGCTACACCTTC	CATSGRGCGKTYGYTF
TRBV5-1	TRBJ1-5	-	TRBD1	TGCGCCAGCAGCCAGGGGGCCGGGCAGCCCCAGCATTTT	CASSQGAGQPQHF
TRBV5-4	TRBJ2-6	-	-	TGTGCCAGCACCATGGCAGAGACACGCTCTGGGGCCAACGTCCTGACTTTC	CASTMAETRSGANVLTF
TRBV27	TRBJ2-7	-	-	TGTGCCAGCAGTTTAGAAATGGGTCAGGGGGGTTTCTCCTACGAGCAGTACTTC	CASSLEMGQGGFSYEQYF
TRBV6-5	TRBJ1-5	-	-	TGTGCCAGCAGGAGGGGGGGCAACAATCAGCCCCAGCATTTT	CASRRGGNNQPQHF
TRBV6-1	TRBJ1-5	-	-	TGTGCCAGCAGTGAAATGGGCTCCCCGGGAGGGCCCCAGCATTTT	CASSEMGSPGGPQHF
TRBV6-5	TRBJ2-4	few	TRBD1	TGTGCCAGCAGCCAAAACAGGGGATCCAAAAACATTCAGTACTTC	CASSQNRGSKNIQYF
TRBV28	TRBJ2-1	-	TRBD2	TGTGCCAGCACCCCTGGTAGCGGGAGGGCCGTAGACAATGAGCAGTTCTTC	CASTPGSGRAVDNEQFF
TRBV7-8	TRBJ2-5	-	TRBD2	TGTGCCAGCAGCCCTTGGGGTAGCGGGGGTTTAATCCAGTACTTC	CASSPWGSGGLIQYF
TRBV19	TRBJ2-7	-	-	TGTGCCAGTAGTATCGAGAGCACCTACGAGCAGTACTTC	CASSIESTYEQYF
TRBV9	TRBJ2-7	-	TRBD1	TGTGCCAGCAGTGGGGACAGGAGCTCCTACGAGCAGTACTTC	CASSGDRSSYEQYF
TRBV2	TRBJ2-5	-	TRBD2	TGTGCCAGCAGTGTGGGACTAGCGGGAGAGACCCAGTACTTC	CASSVGLAGETQYF
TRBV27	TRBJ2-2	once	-	TGTGCCAGCAGAGGGGGGGGGAGAGGCACCGGGGAGCTGTTTTTT	CASRGGGRGTGELFF
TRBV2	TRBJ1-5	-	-	TGTGCCAGCAGTGCGGCTCAGGGTAGTCGGCCCCAGCATTTT	CASSAAQGSRPQHF
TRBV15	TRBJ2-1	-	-	TGTGCCACCAGCACCCTAGGGACTTCCCGCAGGCTCTTC	CATSTLGTSRRLF
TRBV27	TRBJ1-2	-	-	TGTGCCAGCAGTTTATCGGGGCGGAATTTTAACTATGGCTACACCTTC	CASSLSGRNFNYGYTF
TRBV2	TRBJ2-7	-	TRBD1	TGTGCCAGCAGTGGACGGGGACAGGGGGCCTACGAGCAGTACTTC	CASSGRGQGAYEQYF
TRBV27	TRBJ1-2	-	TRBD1	TGTGCCAGCAGTTTAACAGGGGACTATGGCTACACCTTC	CASSLTGDYGYTF
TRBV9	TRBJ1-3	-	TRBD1	TGTGCCAGCAGCACCCGGACAGGGACCGGAAACACCATATATTTT	CASSTRTGTGNTIYF
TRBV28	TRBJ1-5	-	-	TGTGCCAGCAGTTCACCTTACAGGTTCTCCCCGCATCAGCCCCAGCATTTT	CASSSPYRFSPHQPQHF
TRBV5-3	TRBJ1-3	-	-	TGTGCCAGAAGCCCTGGGACTGTCGGAAACACCATATATTTT	CARSPGTVGNTIYF
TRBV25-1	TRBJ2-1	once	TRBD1	TGTGCCAGCAGTACGAGGACAGGGACCTACAATGAGCAGTTCTTC	CASSTRTGTYNEQFF
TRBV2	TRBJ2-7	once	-	TGTGCCAGCAGTGATGAGTCCTACGAGCAGTACTTC	CASSDESYEQYF
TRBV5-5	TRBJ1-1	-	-	TGTGCCAGCAGCTTCCAAGCTCCAGGGATGAACACTGAAGCTTTCTTT	CASSFQAPGMNTEAFF
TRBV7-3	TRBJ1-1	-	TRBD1	TGTGCCAGCAGTACGGGACAGGGGAACACTGAAGCTTTCTTT	CASSTGQGNTEAFF
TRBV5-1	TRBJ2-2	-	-	TGCGCCAGCAGCTTCGGGGGAGTGAGCACCGGGGAGCTGTTTTTT	CASSFGGVSTGELFF
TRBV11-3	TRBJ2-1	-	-	TGTGCCAGCAGCTCCAGCAGGGGTGTCCCATGGAATGAGCAGTTCTTC	CASSSSRGVPWNEQFF
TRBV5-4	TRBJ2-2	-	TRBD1	TGTGCCAGCAGCTTGGTAGGGGGCGGAACCGGGGAGCTGTTTTTT	CASSLVGGGTGELFF
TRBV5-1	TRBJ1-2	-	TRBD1	TGCGCCAGCAGCTCGGGACAGAATATCTATGGCTACACCTTC	CASSSGQNIYGYTF